Listed here are 17 T cell receptor beta chains from one sample, sequenced in a study of shared clonotypes between healthy human individuals. TCRdb's copy holds only in-frame clones and misses some; the assay was immunoSEQ multiplex PCR. This sample carries roughly 1,100,000 clones, about 74% of them seen once, and the ten largest clones take approximately 1.5%. Source material: memory CD4+ T cells sorted from blood. As for subset: CD45RA-negative fraction. Every receptor here comes from a man aged 18 to 30 in good health.

The rearrangement links TRBV15 to TRBJ2-7; 9 bases align to TRBD1. V lost 8 bases, J lost 4 bases, and 9 bases stayed unmatched. The V gene's germline CDR1 is LNHNV and CDR2 YYDKDF (reference sequence). The CDR3 consists of 14 residues. CDR3 protein: CATGPGQGNYEQYF. In DNA, the CDR3 is TGTGCCACCGGGCCGGGACAGGGTAATTACGAGCAGTACTTC.

The chain joins TRBV19 to TRBJ1-5, with 9 bases that match TRBD1. CDR1 and CDR2 (germline): LNHDA, SQIVND (reference sequence). J gave up 6 bases and V 7 bases, and 4 bases lay outside the gene matches. The CDR3 contains 13 residues. CDR3 sequence reads: CASKGTGRQPQHF. In DNA, the CDR3 is TGTGCCAGTAAGGGGACAGGGCGTCAGCCCCAGCATTTT.

The CDR3 DNA reads as TGTGCCATCAGTGAGTCAGAAGGAGGTCAGCCCCAGCATTTT. Amino acids: CAISESEGGQPQHF. This chain joins TRBV10-3 and TRBJ1-5; D remains ambiguous. V dropped 0 bases and J dropped 6 bases, with 9 bases sitting between them. Germline CDR1 and CDR2: ENHRY and SYGVKD. The CDR3 is 14 amino acids.

The chain carries TRBV2 and TRBJ2-1; tentative D call: TRBD2 (5 bases). Deletions cut 3 bases from V and 3 bases from J, with 12 bases between. This CDR3 region has 15 residues. Per germline, CDR1 SNHLY and CDR2 FYNNEI. CDR3 in amino acids: CASSDVDFNYNEQFF. For the CDR3, the DNA is TGTGCCAGCAGTGATGTGGACTTCAACTACAATGAGCAGTTCTTC.

Worth noting for this clone: Other DNA sequences of this sample code for an identical CDR3. The chain is built from TRBV29-1 and TRBJ1-1, with unresolved D. This CDR3 is 13 amino acids long. Germline CDR1 is SQVTM and CDR2 is ANQGSEA. The ends were cut back, 1 base at V and 2 bases at J, with 8 bases in the middle. The CDR3 coding sequence is TGCAGCGTTGAAGGCAGGCTAAACACTGAAGCTTTCTTT. This sequence encodes CSVEGRLNTEAFF.

The chain combines TRBV4-2 with TRBJ2-3; 8 nucleotides line up with TRBD1. Germline trimming cut 4 bases from V and 2 bases from J; bases unmatched to any gene: 14. Germline CDR1 reads LGHNA; CDR2 reads YNFKEQ. The CDR3 extends over 18 amino acids. Here the CDR3 reads CASSPERTGLLFTDTQYF. The CDR3 nucleotides are TGTGCCAGCAGCCCGGAAAGGACAGGGTTGTTGTTCACAGATACGCAGTATTTT.

The V gene is TRBV12-5, the J gene TRBJ2-3; no firm D call. The germline gives CDR1 LGHNT, CDR2 FRNRAP. The germline V and J ends were trimmed by 1 base and 2 bases, with 7 bases remaining between them. This CDR3 has 14 residues. The CDR3 loop reads CASGLGAHTDTQYF. The DNA for the CDR3 is TGTGCTAGTGGTTTGGGGGCCCACACAGATACGCAGTATTTT.

This chain joins TRBV15 and TRBJ2-3, with D uncertain. V lost 2 bases, J lost 5 bases, and 8 bases lay in between. The germline CDR1 and CDR2 sequences are LNHNV and YYDKDF (reference sequence). This CDR3 region has 13 residues. This CDR3 is CATSRQPGDTQYF. The CDR3 DNA reads TGTGCCACCAGCAGACAGCCGGGAGATACGCAGTATTTT.

This chain connects TRBV5-4 to TRBJ2-3; a possible D gene is TRBD2 (5 bases). Trimming pared 2 bases from V and 3 bases from J, leaving 10 bases between. Germline values: CDR1 SGHNT, CDR2 YYREEE (reference sequence). The CDR3 is made up of 14 amino acids. Here the CDR3 DNA reads TGTGCCAGCAGCTTTTCCGGAGGAACAGATACGCAGTATTTT. Residues: CASSFSGGTDTQYF.

This clone was counted a single time. J is TRBJ1-5 and V is TRBV28; D not resolved. V was trimmed by 11 bases and J by 1 base, leaving 9 bases between them. In germline, CDR1 is MDHEN, CDR2 SYDVKM. The CDR3 runs 12 residues. In DNA, the CDR3 is TGTGCCCACGGGGAGAGCAATCAGCCCCAGCATTTT. This codes for CAHGESNQPQHF.

The count of this clone is one. The rearrangement joins TRBV6-1 to TRBJ1-1; 7 nucleotides match TRBD1. The CDR3 is 13 amino acids. Germline V gene data show CDR1 as MNHNS and CDR2 as SASEGT. The ends lost 6 bases at V and 6 bases at J; junction bases unmatched: 7. The CDR3 DNA is TGTGCCAGCAGACGGGACAGCACCGCTGAAGCTTTCTTT. Its protein is CASRRDSTAEAFF.

V usage is TRBV6-5 and J usage is TRBJ1-5, with D perhaps matching TRBD1 (5 bases). The CDR3 is 13 residues long. V was shortened by 6 bases and J by 5 bases, with 11 bases between the two germline ends. Per the germline V gene, CDR1 is MNHEY and CDR2 is SVGAGI. The CDR3: CASSRGPYQPQHF. Here the CDR3 DNA reads TGTGCCAGCAGCCGGGGACCTTATCAGCCCCAGCATTTT.

The chain is built from TRBV11-3 and TRBJ2-2; the D gene could be TRBD1 or TRBD2 (5 bases each). V gave up 0 bases and J gave up 8 bases, with 13 bases separating them. Germline loops: CDR1 SGHNT, CDR2 YENEEA. This CDR3 region has 15 residues. Written as DNA, the CDR3 is TGTGCCAGCAGCTTAGATGGGACCCAGGAGGGGGAGCTGTTTTTT. Translating it yields CASSLDGTQEGELFF.

The chain uses TRBV19 and TRBJ1-2, with 8 bases that match TRBD1. Germline V gene data show CDR1 as LNHDA and CDR2 as SQIVND (reference sequence). The V and J ends lost 7 bases and 0 bases, in that order; junction bases with no gene match: 13. This CDR3 comprises 17 residues. The CDR3 here is CASTPWTGPQTNYGYTF. CDR3 DNA sequence: TGTGCCAGTACCCCCTGGACAGGGCCCCAAACTAACTATGGCTACACCTTC.

The chain links TRBV25-1 to TRBJ2-3; D possibly corresponds to TRBD2 (6 bases). Trimming removed 6 bases at V and 8 bases at J, with 18 bases between. This CDR3 comprises 14 residues. Germline CDR1 is MGHDK and CDR2 is SYGVNS. The chain's CDR3 is CASRDLGQEGTQYF. Here the CDR3 DNA reads TGTGCCAGCAGGGACTTAGGCCAGGAGGGTACGCAGTATTTT.

The chain has TRBV7-8 and TRBJ2-4, with D unclear. The V gene's germline CDR1 is SGHVS and CDR2 FQNEAQ. V was trimmed by 6 bases and J by 9 bases, leaving 9 bases between them. The CDR3 is 11 residues long. The chain's CDR3 is CASSSERIQYF. The CDR3, as DNA: TGTGCCAGCAGTTCCGAGCGCATTCAGTACTTC.

The V and J genes are TRBV6-5 and TRBJ2-5; D not certain. This CDR3 contains 12 residues. The germline V gene encodes CDR1 MNHEY and CDR2 SVGAGI. The ends were cut back, 5 bases at V and 5 bases at J, with 9 bases in the middle. CDR3 protein: CASSKGQETQYF. In DNA, the CDR3 is TGTGCCAGCAGTAAGGGCCAGGAGACCCAGTACTTC.